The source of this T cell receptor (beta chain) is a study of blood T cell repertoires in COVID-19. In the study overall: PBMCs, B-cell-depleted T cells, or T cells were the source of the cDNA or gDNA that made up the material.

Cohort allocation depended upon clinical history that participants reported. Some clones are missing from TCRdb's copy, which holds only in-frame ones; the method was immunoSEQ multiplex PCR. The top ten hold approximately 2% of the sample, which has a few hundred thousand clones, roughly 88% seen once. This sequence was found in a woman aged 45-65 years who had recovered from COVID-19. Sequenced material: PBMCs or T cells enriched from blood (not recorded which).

This chain's CDR3 is CASATGTTYSYNEQFF. The CDR3 coding sequence is TGTGCCAGCGCGACTGGAACCACCTATTCCTACAATGAGCAGTTCTTC. V and J are TRBV27 and TRBJ2-1; D gene uncertain. Looked up from germline, CDR1 is MNHEY and CDR2 is SMNVEV (reference sequence). With 8 bases removed from V and 1 base from J, the gap between germline ends came to 18 bases. CDR3 length: 16 residues.